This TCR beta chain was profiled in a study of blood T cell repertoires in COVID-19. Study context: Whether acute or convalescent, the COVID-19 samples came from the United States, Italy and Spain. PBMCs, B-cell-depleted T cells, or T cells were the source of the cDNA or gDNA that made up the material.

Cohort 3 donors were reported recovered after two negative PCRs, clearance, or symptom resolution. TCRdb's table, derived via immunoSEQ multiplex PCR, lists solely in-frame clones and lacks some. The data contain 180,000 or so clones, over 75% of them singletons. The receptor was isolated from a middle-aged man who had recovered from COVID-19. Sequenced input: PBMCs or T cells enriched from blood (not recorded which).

The CDR3 sequence is CASSSPSSPGRLSQHF. Written as DNA, the CDR3 is TGTGCCAGCAGCTCCCCTTCCTCGCCAGGGCGGTTGTCCCAGCATTTT. The rearrangement joins TRBV6-2 or TRBV6-3 to TRBJ1-5; TRBD1 might be the D (5 bases). CDR1 MNHEY and CDR2 SVGEGT come from the germline V gene. Trimming removed 6 bases from V and 11 bases from J, with 26 bases in between. The CDR3 totals 16 residues.